This passage covers 9 T cell receptor beta chains from one sample sequenced in a study of T cell changes during pregnancy in multiple sclerosis. Libraries were prepared by immunoSEQ multiplex PCR; TCRdb keeps only in-frame clonotypes and omits some of them. The data show more than 35,000 clones, 88% seen once. Sample: CD8+ T cells from peripheral blood mononuclear cells, taken after pregnancy. These receptor sequences come from a female donor in good health, enrolled as a control in a pregnancy study.

The chain joins TRBV4-3 to TRBJ2-3; 7 nucleotides align to TRBD2. Trimming at V came to 7 bases and at J to 6 bases, leaving 13 bases not matched to a gene. Germline CDR1 is LGHNA and CDR2 is YSLEER. This CDR3 has 15 residues. The CDR3: CASTHGGSGADTQYF. As DNA, the CDR3 is TGCGCCAGCACCCACGGGGGGAGCGGGGCGGATACGCAGTATTTT.

The rearrangement links TRBV27 to TRBJ2-1; no clear D. Deletions cut 2 bases from V and 10 bases from J, with 9 bases between. Germline CDR1 reads MNHEY; CDR2 reads SMNVEV (reference sequence). The CDR3 has 12 amino acids. Here the CDR3 reads CASSLNEKEQFF. The CDR3, as DNA: TGTGCCAGCAGTTTAAACGAGAAGGAGCAGTTCTTC.

The V gene is TRBV29-1, the J gene TRBJ2-4; 7 bases align to TRBD1. Germline trimming cut 6 bases from V and 7 bases from J; bases unmatched to any gene: 6. The CDR3 totals 12 residues. CDR1 is SQVTM, CDR2 ANQGSEA, per germline. CDR3 nucleotides: TGCAGCGTGAGGGGACAGCTTAACATTCAGTACTTC. It translates to CSVRGQLNIQYF.

The gene calls are TRBV6-1 and TRBJ1-1, with 8 bases lining up with TRBD1. The CDR3 length is 15 residues. The J segment lost 0 bases and the V segment lost 8 bases, leaving 8 bases of the junction unmatched. Germline-derived CDR1 and CDR2 are MNHNS and SASEGT. Written as DNA, the CDR3 is TGTGCCAGCCCGAGACAGGGGCACATGAACACTGAAGCTTTCTTT. It encodes CASPRQGHMNTEAFF.

This chain links TRBV7-9 with TRBJ2-1, with a possible D match to TRBD2 (6 bases). The CDR3 has 17 residues. The V and J ends lost 5 bases and 2 bases respectively, with 19 bases between them. Germline loops: CDR1 SEHNR, CDR2 FQNEAQ (reference sequence). CDR3 DNA sequence: TGTGCCAGCAGCCCAGTGGGGTCGGGGGTCACCTACAATGAGCAGTTCTTC. It specifies CASSPVGSGVTYNEQFF.

The J gene is TRBJ2-3, the V gene TRBV10-3; 7 bases are shared with TRBD2. CDR1 and CDR2 from the germline V gene are ENHRY and SYGVKD. Trimming at V came to 0 bases and at J to 5 bases, leaving 5 bases not matched to a gene. The CDR3 is made up of 15 amino acids. CDR3 DNA: TGTGCCATCAGTGAGTCGGGCGGCGGGGGAGATACGCAGTATTTT. Encoded protein: CAISESGGGGDTQYF.

The chain links TRBV5-1 to TRBJ2-7; a weak D match, TRBD2 (8 bases). The V gene's germline CDR1 is SGHRS and CDR2 YFSETQ. The CDR3 loop spans 11 amino acids. Trimming removed 7 bases at V and 10 bases at J, with 15 bases between. The CDR3 bases are TGCGCCAGCCGGGACAGCGGGGGCCAGTACTTC. Protein sequence: CASRDSGGQYF.

The CDR3 loop is CASSFAQGNEQYF. The CDR3 coding sequence is TGTGCCAGCAGTTTTGCACAGGGGAACGAGCAGTACTTC. The chain joins TRBV28 to TRBJ2-7; 7 bases are shared with TRBD1. Germline-derived CDR1 and CDR2 are MDHEN and SYDVKM. The CDR3 covers 13 residues. V shed 3 bases, J shed 5 bases, and the junction held 4 bases outside the gene matches.

This rearrangement joins TRBV2 to TRBJ2-7, with D perhaps TRBD1 (6 bases). Per the germline V gene, CDR1 is SNHLY and CDR2 is FYNNEI. Trimming took 7 bases from V and 3 from J, leaving 13 bases between them. The CDR3 length is 13 residues. The CDR3 DNA reads as TGTGCCAGCACCAGGACAGAGAACTACGAGCAGTACTTC. As protein: CASTRTENYEQYF.